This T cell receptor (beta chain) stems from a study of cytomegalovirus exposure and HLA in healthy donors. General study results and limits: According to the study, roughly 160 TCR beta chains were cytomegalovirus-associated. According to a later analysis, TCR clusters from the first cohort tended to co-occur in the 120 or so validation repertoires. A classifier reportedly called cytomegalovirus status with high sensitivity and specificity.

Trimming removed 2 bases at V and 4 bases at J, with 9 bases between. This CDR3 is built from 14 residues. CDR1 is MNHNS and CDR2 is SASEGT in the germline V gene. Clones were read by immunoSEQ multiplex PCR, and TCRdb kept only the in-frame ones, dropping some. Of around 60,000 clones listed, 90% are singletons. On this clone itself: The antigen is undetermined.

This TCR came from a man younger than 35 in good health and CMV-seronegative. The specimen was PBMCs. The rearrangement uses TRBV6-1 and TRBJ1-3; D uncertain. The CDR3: CASSELGGGNTIYF. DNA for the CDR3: TGTGCCAGCAGTGAACTAGGCGGCGGAAACACCATATATTTT.